The 19 T cell receptor beta chains below were found in one sample sequenced in a study of cytomegalovirus exposure and HLA in healthy donors. Primers included in the PCR were 60 Vbeta and 13 Jbeta primers. Assay used: immunoSEQ multiplex PCR; TCRdb lists only in-frame clones, some missing. The sample consists of about 42,000 clones, about 47% of them appearing once. The sequenced sample was PBMCs. These receptors all stem from a human donor in good health.

The chain is built from TRBV7-2 and TRBJ1-5; unclear D gene. This CDR3 contains 15 residues. Trimming pared 1 base from V and 1 base from J, leaving 8 bases between. Germline loops: CDR1 SGHTA, CDR2 FQGNSA. The CDR3 protein is CASSLGYSSNQPQHF. The CDR3 DNA follows: TGTGCCAGCAGCTTAGGATACAGCAGCAATCAGCCCCAGCATTTT.

This clone is deemed medium-sized (0.01 to 0.1%). The chain combines TRBV4-3 with TRBJ2-4, with D possibly TRBD2 on 5 matching bases. This CDR3 contains 15 residues. Germline V gives CDR1 LGHNA, CDR2 YSLEER. V lost 0 bases and J 8 bases, leaving 14 bases between the germline ends. The DNA of the CDR3 is TGCGCCAGCAGCCAAGATTTAGGCCAGGAGGACATTCAGTACTTC. This codes for CASSQDLGQEDIQYF.

The V and J genes are TRBV18 and TRBJ2-5; 10 bases match TRBD2. The germline gives CDR1 KGHSH, CDR2 LQKENI. This CDR3 is built from 15 residues. V lost 3 bases and J lost 4; bases outside the gene matches: 5. The CDR3 protein is CASSPGAGGPETQYF. Written as DNA, the CDR3 is TGTGCCAGCTCACCCGGAGCGGGGGGGCCAGAGACCCAGTACTTC.

The chain employs TRBV2 and TRBJ1-6; 8 positions agree with TRBD1. The germline V gene has CDR1 SNHLY and CDR2 FYNNEI. V lost 6 bases, J lost 7 bases, and 8 bases stayed unmatched. This CDR3 has 15 residues. The CDR3 nucleotides read TGTGCCAGCAGCTTTCAGGGGGCAGGGAATTCACCCCTCCACTTT. Its translation is CASSFQGAGNSPLHF.

Regarding this clone: The same CDR3 can be traced to other DNA sequences in this sample. V and J are TRBV7-9 and TRBJ1-1, with D possibly matching TRBD1 (5 bases). CDR1 and CDR2 from the germline V gene are SEHNR and FQNEAQ (reference sequence). Trimming took off 5 bases at V and 2 bases at J, with 15 bases between the two ends. The CDR3 spans 15 residues. CDR3 residues: CASSPAGVRNTEAFF. The CDR3 DNA is TGTGCCAGCAGCCCGGCGGGGGTTAGAAACACTGAAGCTTTCTTT.

The chain combines TRBV11-2 with TRBJ1-1; D is possibly TRBD1 (5 bases). This CDR3 has 15 residues. Trimming stripped 0 bases from V and 5 bases from J, with 13 bases between. The V gene's germline CDR1 is SGHAT and CDR2 FQNNGV. The CDR3 sequence: CASSLDRVRDTEAFF. The CDR3 DNA sequence: TGTGCCAGCAGCTTAGATCGTGTCAGGGATACTGAAGCTTTCTTT.

The rearrangement uses TRBV28 and TRBJ2-5; D is perhaps TRBD1 (5 bases). The CDR3 covers 14 residues. Germline CDR1 and CDR2: MDHEN and SYDVKM. V lost 6 bases and J 2 bases, leaving 13 bases between the germline ends. For the CDR3, the DNA is TGTGCCAGCAGGGATGGGGCGGCACAAGAGACCCAGTACTTC. Protein product: CASRDGAAQETQYF.

This clone has only a few counts. The rearrangement joins TRBV18 to TRBJ1-6; 8 nucleotides agree with TRBD1. CDR1 KGHSH and CDR2 LQKENI come from the germline V gene. With 3 bases clipped from V and 5 bases from J, the junction kept 3 bases outside the gene matches. The CDR3 sequence is 15 residues long. CDR3 residues: CASSPLQGDNSPLHF. The CDR3 DNA is TGTGCCAGCTCACCCCTACAGGGGGATAATTCACCCCTCCACTTT. Based on the CDR3 plus reference TRBV18 and TRBJ1-6, the full variable domain is NAGVMQNPRHLVRRRGQEARLRCSPMKGHSHVYWYRQLPEEGLKFMVYLQKENIIDESGMPKERFSAEFPKEGPSILRIQQVVRGDSAAYFCASSPLQGDNSPLHFGNGTRLTVT.

The CDR3 coding sequence is TGTGCCAGCAGTTACTCACAGAACACTGAAGCTTTCTTT. The encoded protein is CASSYSQNTEAFF. The chain is built from TRBV6-5 and TRBJ1-1; D call uncertain. Germline-derived CDR1 and CDR2 are MNHEY and SVGAGI. The CDR3 spans 13 residues. Deletions cut 0 bases from V and 1 base from J, with 3 bases between.

This clone has just a few counts. The chain recombines TRBV6-4 with TRBJ2-5, with 9 bases identical to TRBD2. CDR1 MRHNA and CDR2 SNTAGT come from the germline V gene. Germline trimming cut 5 bases from V and 0 bases from J; bases unmatched to any gene: 4. CDR3 length: 15 residues. CDR3 residues: CASSPLAGNQETQYF. The DNA for the CDR3 is TGTGCCAGCAGTCCGCTAGCGGGGAACCAAGAGACCCAGTACTTC.

The V gene is TRBV5-1, the J gene TRBJ2-5, with 7 nucleotides matching TRBD2. Judging by the DNA end, TRBJ2-7 fits better; the J call may be wrong. Germline lookup yields CDR1 SGHRS and CDR2 YFSETQ. The CDR3 loop spans 15 amino acids. CDR3 region: CASTSGRGPSYEQYF. The CDR3 DNA follows: TGCGCCAGCACCTCGGGGAGGGGTCCCTCCTACGAGCAGTACTTC.

The chain joins TRBV19 to TRBJ1-2; the match to TRBD1 covers 9 bases. Germline lookup yields CDR1 LNHDA and CDR2 SQIVND (reference sequence). V was clipped by 10 bases and J by 8 bases; unmatched bases: 14. The CDR3 covers 14 residues. Written as DNA, the CDR3 is TGTGCCACCGCCGCGGGACAGGGCCAACAGGGCTACACCTTC. Translating it yields CATAAGQGQQGYTF.

This clone was observed once. The CDR3 region is CASSPTGPSPLHF. CDR3 DNA: TGTGCCAGCAGCCCTACAGGGCCTTCACCCCTCCACTTT. This chain connects TRBV7-2 to TRBJ1-6; maybe TRBD1 (6 bases). The V end lost 5 bases, the J end lost 9 bases, and 11 bases lay between the germline ends. The CDR3 runs 13 residues. CDR1 and CDR2 from the germline V gene are SGHTA and FQGNSA.

V usage is TRBV7-2 and J usage is TRBJ1-1; perhaps TRBD1 as D (5 bases). The V end was cut by 4 bases, the J end by 1 base, with 7 bases between. The germline gives CDR1 SGHTA, CDR2 FQGNSA. This CDR3 is built from 13 residues. The DNA of the CDR3 is TGTGCCAGCAGCTCTCAGGGGAACACTGAAGCTTTCTTT. Translated: CASSSQGNTEAFF.

This clone was observed a few times. This sequence joins TRBV27 and TRBJ2-5; D remains ambiguous. The ends were cut back, 2 bases at V and 2 bases at J, with 12 bases in the middle. The CDR3 runs to 15 residues. Germline V gene sequence: CDR1 MNHEY, CDR2 SMNVEV (reference sequence). CDR3: CASSLNTNPQETQYF. CDR3 in DNA: TGTGCCAGCAGTTTAAACACGAACCCTCAAGAGACCCAGTACTTC.

The J gene is TRBJ2-1, the V gene TRBV5-1; 12 positions agree with TRBD1. Germline CDR1 and CDR2: SGHRS and YFSETQ. The CDR3 has 16 residues. Trimming at V came to 4 bases and at J to 2 bases, leaving 4 bases not matched to a gene. The CDR3 nucleotides are TGCGCCAGCAGCGGGGGGACAGGGGGCCCCTACAATGAGCAGTTCTTC. Translated: CASSGGTGGPYNEQFF.

CDR3 region: CASSRVSMNTEAFF. For the CDR3, the DNA is TGTGCCAGTAGTAGAGTGTCCATGAACACTGAAGCTTTCTTT. The chain is built from TRBV19 and TRBJ1-1; D gene ambiguous. CDR1 and CDR2 from the germline V gene are LNHDA and SQIVND (reference sequence). This CDR3 is 14 amino acids long. The ends were cut back, 4 bases at V and 0 bases at J, with 9 bases in the middle. Full variable domain (remainder filled in from reference TRBV19 and TRBJ1-1): DGGITQSPKYLFRKEGQNVTLSCEQNLNHDAMYWYRQDPGQGLRLIYYSQIVNDFQKGDIAEGYSVSREKKESFPLTVTSAQKNPTAFYLCASSRVSMNTEAFFGQGTRLTVV.

This clone was seen only once. The rearrangement links TRBV28 to TRBJ2-5, with 10 bases matching TRBD1. The end of the DNA is better explained by TRBJ2-7, so the J call may be wrong. The CDR3 sequence is 15 residues long. Per germline, CDR1 MDHEN and CDR2 SYDVKM. The CDR3 sequence: CASYTPGTGVYEQYF. The CDR3 DNA is TGTGCCAGTTATACACCGGGGACAGGGGTCTACGAGCAGTACTTC.

The chain is built from TRBV27 and TRBJ2-7; D gene uncertain. The V end lost 0 bases, the J end lost 4 bases, and 7 bases lay between the germline ends. Germline CDR1 is MNHEY and CDR2 is SMNVEV (reference sequence). CDR3 length: 13 residues. The CDR3 is CASSLSGGYEQYF. DNA of the CDR3: TGTGCCAGCAGTTTATCCGGCGGTTACGAGCAGTACTTC.